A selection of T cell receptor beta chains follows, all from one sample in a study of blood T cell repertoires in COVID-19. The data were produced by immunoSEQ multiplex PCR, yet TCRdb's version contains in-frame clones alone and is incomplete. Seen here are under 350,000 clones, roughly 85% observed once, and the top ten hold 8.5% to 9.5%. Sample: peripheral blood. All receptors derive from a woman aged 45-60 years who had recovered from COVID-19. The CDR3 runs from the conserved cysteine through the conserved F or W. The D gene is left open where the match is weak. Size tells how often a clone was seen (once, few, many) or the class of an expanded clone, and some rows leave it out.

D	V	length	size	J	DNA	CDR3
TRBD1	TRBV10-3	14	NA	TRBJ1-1	TGTGCCATCAGTGCCGGACAGGGGAACACTGAAGCTTTCTTT	CAISAGQGNTEAFF
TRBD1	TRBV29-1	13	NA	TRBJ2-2	TGCAGCGTGAGGGACAGATTAACCGGGGAGCTGTTTTTT	CSVRDRLTGELFF
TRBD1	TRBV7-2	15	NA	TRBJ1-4	TGTGCCAGCAGCTTACTCGGGACAGGGAGTGAAAAACTGTTTTTT	CASSLLGTGSEKLFF
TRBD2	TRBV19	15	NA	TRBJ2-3	TGTGCCAGTAGTTTGCGGCGGGAGCTCACAGATACGCAGTATTTT	CASSLRRELTDTQYF
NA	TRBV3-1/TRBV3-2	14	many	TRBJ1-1	TGTGCCAGCAGCCCCAGGAATTTGAACACTGAAGCTTTCTTT	CASSPRNLNTEAFF
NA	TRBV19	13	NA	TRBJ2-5	TGTGCCAGTAGTATAGGAGGTCAAGAGACCCAGTACTTC	CASSIGGQETQYF
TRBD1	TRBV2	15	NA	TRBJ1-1	TGTGCCAGCAGTGAACCGGGACAGAGGAACACTGAAGCTTTCTTT	CASSEPGQRNTEAFF
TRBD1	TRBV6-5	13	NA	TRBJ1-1	TGTGCCAGCAGTTCCGGGACAGCCTCGGGAGCTTTCTTT	CASSSGTASGAFF
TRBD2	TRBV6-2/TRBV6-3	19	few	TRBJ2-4	TGTGCCAGCAGTATCGGGCTAGCGGGATCCCGGGAAGCCAAAAACATTCAGTACTTC	CASSIGLAGSREAKNIQYF
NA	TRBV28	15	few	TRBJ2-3	TGTGCCAGCAGCACCGCTAGGGGCCTCACAGATACGCAGTATTTT	CASSTARGLTDTQYF
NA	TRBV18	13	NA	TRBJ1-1	TGTGCCAGCTCACCGAGCGCGGTGCCTGAAGCTTTCTTT	CASSPSAVPEAFF
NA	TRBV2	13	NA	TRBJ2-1	TGTGCCAGCAGTCCAAATATAAGAGTTGAGCAGTTCTTC	CASSPNIRVEQFF
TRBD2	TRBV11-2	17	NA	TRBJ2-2	TGTGCCAGCAGCTTAGAATGGACTAGCGGGGCCTCCGGGGAGCTGTTTTTT	CASSLEWTSGASGELFF
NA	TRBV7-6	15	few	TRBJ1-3	TGTGCCAGCAGCTTTTACCAGGGGTCGGGAAACACCATATATTTT	CASSFYQGSGNTIYF
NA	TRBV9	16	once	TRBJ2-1	TGTGCCAGCAGCGGGCATAGCGGATTTAACAACAATGAGCAGTTCTTC	CASSGHSGFNNNEQFF
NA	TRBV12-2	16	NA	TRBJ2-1	TGTGCAAGTCGCTTAGCGAGGGTAGCGGGAGGGTTTGAGCAGTTCTTC	CASRLARVAGGFEQFF
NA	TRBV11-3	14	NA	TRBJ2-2	TGTGCCAGCAGCTTAGTTCAGGGTGCCGGGGAGCTGTTTTTT	CASSLVQGAGELFF
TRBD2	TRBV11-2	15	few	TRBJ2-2	TGTGCCAGCAGCCCGCGCCTAGCGGGGGCCGGGGAGCTGTTTTTT	CASSPRLAGAGELFF
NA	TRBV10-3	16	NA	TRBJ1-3	TGTGCCATCAGTGATTTGGCAGGGCCGGGTGGAAACACCATATATTTT	CAISDLAGPGGNTIYF
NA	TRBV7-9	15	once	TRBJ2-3	TGTGCCAGCAGCATGGGCCCGCAGACCACAGATACGCAGTATTTT	CASSMGPQTTDTQYF
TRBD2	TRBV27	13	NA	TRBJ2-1	TGTGCCAGCAGCCCTAGCGGGAGCTATGAGCAGTTCTTC	CASSPSGSYEQFF
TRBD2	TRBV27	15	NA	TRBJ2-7	TGTGCCAGCAGGAGTGGACTAGCCTCCTCCTACGAGCAGTACTTC	CASRSGLASSYEQYF
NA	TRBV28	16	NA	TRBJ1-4	TGTGCCAGCAGTTCCCCTCCAGGGGTGACGCGTGAAAAACTGTTTTTT	CASSSPPGVTREKLFF
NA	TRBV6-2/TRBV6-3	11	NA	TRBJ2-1	TGTGCCAGCAGTCAGATTTATGAGCAGTTCTTC	CASSQIYEQFF
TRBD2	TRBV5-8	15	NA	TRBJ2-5	TGTGCCAGCAGCTTGGGACTAGCGGGACCAGAGACCCAGTACTTC	CASSLGLAGPETQYF
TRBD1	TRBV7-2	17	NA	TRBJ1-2	TGTGCCAGCAGCTTATCCATGGGGGACAGACCTAACTATGGCTACACCTTC	CASSLSMGDRPNYGYTF
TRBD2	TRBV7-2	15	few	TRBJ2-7	TGTGCCAGCAGCTTAGTTACTAGCGGGAACCACGAGCAGTACTTC	CASSLVTSGNHEQYF
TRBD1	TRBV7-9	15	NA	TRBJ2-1	TGTGCCAGCAGCGGCTCCGGGACAGTCTACAATGAGCAGTTCTTC	CASSGSGTVYNEQFF
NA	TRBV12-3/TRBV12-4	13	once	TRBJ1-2	TGTGCCAGCACCCTCTGGAGCAACTATGGCTACACCTTC	CASTLWSNYGYTF
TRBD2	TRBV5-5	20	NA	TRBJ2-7	TGTGCCAGCAGCGCACAAGGGGCTAGCGGGAGGTCCTTAGGCCACTACGAGCAGTACTTC	CASSAQGASGRSLGHYEQYF
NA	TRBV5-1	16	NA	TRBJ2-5	TGCGCCAGCAGCCCCGGGGGCGGGGGCCTATCCGAGACCCAGTACTTC	CASSPGGGGLSETQYF
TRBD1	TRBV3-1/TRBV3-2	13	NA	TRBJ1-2	TGTGCCAGCAGCCTACAGGGGGCGTATGGCTACACCTTC	CASSLQGAYGYTF
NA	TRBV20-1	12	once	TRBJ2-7	TGCAGTGCTAGTCGGGAGAGGAACGAGCAGTACTTC	CSASRERNEQYF
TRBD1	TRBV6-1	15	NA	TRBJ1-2	TGTGCCAGCAGTGAAGGGGGACAGGGGTTTCATGGCTACACCTTC	CASSEGGQGFHGYTF
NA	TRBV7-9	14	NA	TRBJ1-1	TGTGCCAGCAGCTTAGTTACGGGGAACACTGAAGCTTTCTTT	CASSLVTGNTEAFF
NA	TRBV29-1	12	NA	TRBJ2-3	TGCAGCGTTGGCAGGGGCACAGATACGCAGTATTTT	CSVGRGTDTQYF
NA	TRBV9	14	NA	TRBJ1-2	TGTGCCAGCAGCGACCCTGGGGAGGAGTATGGCTACACCTTC	CASSDPGEEYGYTF
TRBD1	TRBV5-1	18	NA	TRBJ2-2	TGCGCCAGCACTAATCCGGGGAGATACAGGGGGCGCACCGGGGAGCTGTTTTTT	CASTNPGRYRGRTGELFF
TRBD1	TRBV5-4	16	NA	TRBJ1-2	TGTGCCAGCAGCAACGCACGGACAGGGTCAGGCTATGGCTACACCTTC	CASSNARTGSGYGYTF
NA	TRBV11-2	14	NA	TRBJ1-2	TGTGCCAGCAGCTTGGTAGGGGTGAACTATGGCTACACCTTC	CASSLVGVNYGYTF
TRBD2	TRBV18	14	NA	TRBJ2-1	TGTGCCAGCTCACCAGATCCGGGAGGCAATGAGCAGTTCTTC	CASSPDPGGNEQFF
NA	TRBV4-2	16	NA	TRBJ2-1	TGTGCCAGCAGCCAAGAGAGGAGGGCCGGTTACAATGAGCAGTTCTTC	CASSQERRAGYNEQFF
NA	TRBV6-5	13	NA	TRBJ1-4	TGTGCCAGCAGCCGACAGATAAATGAAAAACTGTTTTTT	CASSRQINEKLFF
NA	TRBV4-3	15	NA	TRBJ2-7	TGCGCCAGCAGCCAAGGCGGACATGGGCTCTACGAGCAGTACTTC	CASSQGGHGLYEQYF
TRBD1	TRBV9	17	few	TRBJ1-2	TGTGCCAGCAGCCCGAAGGACAGGGGGCAAGGACTCTATGGCTACACCTTC	CASSPKDRGQGLYGYTF
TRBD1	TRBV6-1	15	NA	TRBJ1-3	TGTGCCAGCAGTGAAGCCGGGACAGCTGGAAACACCATATATTTT	CASSEAGTAGNTIYF
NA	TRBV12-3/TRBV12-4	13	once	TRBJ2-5	TGTGCCAGCAGTTTACGTGGCCCAGAGACCCAGTACTTC	CASSLRGPETQYF
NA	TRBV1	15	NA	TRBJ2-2	TGCACCAGCAGCCTTTCAGCGGGGGCGACCGGGGAGCTGTTTTTT	CTSSLSAGATGELFF
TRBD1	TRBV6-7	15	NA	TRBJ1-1	TGTGCCAGCAGTCGGACAGGGAGACGGAACACTGAAGCTTTCTTT	CASSRTGRRNTEAFF
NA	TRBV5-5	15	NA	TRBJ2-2	TGTGCCAGCAGCTTGATAGGGGCGAGCACCGGGGAGCTGTTTTTT	CASSLIGASTGELFF
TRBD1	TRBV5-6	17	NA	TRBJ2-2	TGTGCCAGCAGCCGTAGACAGGGGGAGGGTGTCACCGGGGAGCTGTTTTTT	CASSRRQGEGVTGELFF